This TCR beta chain originates from a study of blood T cell repertoires in COVID-19. Authors' data handling: Quantification of nucleated cells was approximated via reference gene primer amplification. The method was immunoSEQ multiplex PCR; TCRdb's version includes in-frame clones alone and lacks a portion of them. V and J calls and clone size are as listed in that table; D and trimming were resolved from the DNA. The sample yields 350,000 or so clones, roughly 90% seen once. The receptor comes from a woman in her twenties or thirties who had recovered from COVID-19. Sequencing was performed on PBMCs or T cells enriched from blood (not recorded which).

The DNA for the CDR3 is TGTGCCAGCACCCCAGGGAGGGGAGGCGGCACTGAAGCTTTCTTT. Translated, it gives CASTPGRGGGTEAFF. This chain uses TRBV11-2 with TRBJ1-1; D might be TRBD1 (5 bases). This CDR3 is built from 15 residues. V shed 7 bases and J shed 4 bases, with 19 bases lying between them. Germline CDR1 reads SGHAT; CDR2 reads FQNNGV.